This TCR beta chain was sequenced for a study of cytomegalovirus exposure and HLA in healthy donors. The germline gives CDR1 MDHEN, CDR2 SYDVKM. The ends lost 3 bases at V and 1 base at J; junction bases unmatched: 1. The CDR3 consists of 15 residues. This clone showed up just once. It was with 60 Vbeta and 13 Jbeta primers that the PCR ran. Profiling relied on immunoSEQ multiplex PCR, and the TCRdb table lists in-frame clones only, not all of them. Altogether roughly 120,000 clones are present, around three quarters being singletons, with the ten largest covering approximately 2%. The specimen sequenced was PBMCs. The rearrangement links TRBV28 to TRBJ2-1, with TRBD1 matching over 9 bases. The clonotype was recovered from a man aged 18 to 29 in good health and CMV-seronegative. The CDR3 DNA sequence: TGTGCCAGCAGTTTCGGGACAGGGTCCTACAATGAGCAGTTCTTC. It translates to CASSFGTGSYNEQFF. Based on the CDR3 plus reference TRBV28 and TRBJ2-1, the full variable domain is DVKVTQSSRYLVKRTGEKVFLECVQDMDHENMFWYRQDPGLGLRLIYFSYDVKMKEKGDIPEGYSVSREKKERFSLILESASTNQTSMYLCASSFGTGSYNEQFFGPGTRLTVL.